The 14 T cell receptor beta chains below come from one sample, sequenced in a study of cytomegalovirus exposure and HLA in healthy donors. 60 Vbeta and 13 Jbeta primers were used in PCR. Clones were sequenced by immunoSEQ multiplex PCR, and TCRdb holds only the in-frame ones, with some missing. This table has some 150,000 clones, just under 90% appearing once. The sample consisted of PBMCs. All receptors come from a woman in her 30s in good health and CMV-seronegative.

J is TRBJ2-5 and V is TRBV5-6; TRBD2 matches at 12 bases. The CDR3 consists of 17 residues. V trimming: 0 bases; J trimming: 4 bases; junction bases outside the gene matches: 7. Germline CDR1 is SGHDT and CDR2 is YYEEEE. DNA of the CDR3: TGTGCCAGCAGCTTGGGAGCAGGGGGACTAGCGGGAGAGACCCAGTACTTC. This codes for CASSLGAGGLAGETQYF.

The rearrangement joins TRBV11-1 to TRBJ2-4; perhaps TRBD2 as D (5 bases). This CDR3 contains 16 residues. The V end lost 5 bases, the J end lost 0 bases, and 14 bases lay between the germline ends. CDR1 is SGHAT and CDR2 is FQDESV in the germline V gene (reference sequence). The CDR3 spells CASSPGEVIAKNIQYF. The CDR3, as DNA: TGTGCCAGCAGCCCCGGGGAAGTAATAGCCAAAAACATTCAGTACTTC.

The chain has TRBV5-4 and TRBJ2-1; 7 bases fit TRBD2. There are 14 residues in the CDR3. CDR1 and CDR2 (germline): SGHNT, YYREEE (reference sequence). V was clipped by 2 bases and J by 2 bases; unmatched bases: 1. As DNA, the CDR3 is TGTGCCAGCAGCTTTAGCGGGCCCTACAATGAGCAGTTCTTC. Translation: CASSFSGPYNEQFF.

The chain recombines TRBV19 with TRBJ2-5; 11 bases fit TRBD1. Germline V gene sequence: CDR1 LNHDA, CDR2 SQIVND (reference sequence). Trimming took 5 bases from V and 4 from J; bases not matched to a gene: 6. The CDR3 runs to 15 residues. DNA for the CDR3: TGTGCCAGTAGTCCCCCCGGGACAGGGGGAGAGACCCAGTACTTC. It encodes CASSPPGTGGETQYF.

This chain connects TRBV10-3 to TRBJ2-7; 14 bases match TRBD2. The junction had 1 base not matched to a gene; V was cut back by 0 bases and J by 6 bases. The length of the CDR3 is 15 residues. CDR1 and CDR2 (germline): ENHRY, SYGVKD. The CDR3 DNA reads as TGTGCCATCAGTGAGTCGACTAGCGGGAGGGTCGAGCAGTACTTC. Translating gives CAISESTSGRVEQYF.

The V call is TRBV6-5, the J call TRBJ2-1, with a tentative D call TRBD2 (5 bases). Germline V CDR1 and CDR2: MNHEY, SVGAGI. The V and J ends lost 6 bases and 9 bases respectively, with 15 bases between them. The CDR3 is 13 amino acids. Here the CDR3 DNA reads TGTGCCAGCAGAAGACTACCTGCCGGTGAGCAGTTCTTC. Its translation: CASRRLPAGEQFF.

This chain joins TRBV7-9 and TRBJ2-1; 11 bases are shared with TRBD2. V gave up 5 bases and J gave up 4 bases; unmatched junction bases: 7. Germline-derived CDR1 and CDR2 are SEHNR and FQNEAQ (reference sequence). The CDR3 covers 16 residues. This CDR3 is CASSPLAGGSYNEQFF. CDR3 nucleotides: TGTGCCAGCAGCCCGTTAGCGGGAGGGTCATACAATGAGCAGTTCTTC.

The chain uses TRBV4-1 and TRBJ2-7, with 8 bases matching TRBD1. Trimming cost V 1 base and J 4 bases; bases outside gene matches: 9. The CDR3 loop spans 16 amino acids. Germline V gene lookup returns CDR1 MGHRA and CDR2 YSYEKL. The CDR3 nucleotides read TGCGCCAGCAGCCAAGCCGCGCAGGGGGCGTCTTACGAGCAGTACTTC. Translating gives CASSQAAQGASYEQYF.

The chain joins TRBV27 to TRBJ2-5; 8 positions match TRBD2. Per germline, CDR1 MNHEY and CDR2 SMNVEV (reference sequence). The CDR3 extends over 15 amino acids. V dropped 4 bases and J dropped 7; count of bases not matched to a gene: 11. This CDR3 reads CASSSVTSGLGTQYF. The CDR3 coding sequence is TGTGCCAGCAGTTCCGTAACTTCGGGACTAGGGACCCAGTACTTC.

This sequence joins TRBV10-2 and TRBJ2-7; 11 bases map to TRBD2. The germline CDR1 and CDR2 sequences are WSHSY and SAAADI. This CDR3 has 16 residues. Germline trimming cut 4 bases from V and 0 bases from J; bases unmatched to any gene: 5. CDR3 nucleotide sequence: TGCGCCAGCAGTGCGCTAGCGGGGGGTAGCTCCTACGAGCAGTACTTC. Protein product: CASSALAGGSSYEQYF.

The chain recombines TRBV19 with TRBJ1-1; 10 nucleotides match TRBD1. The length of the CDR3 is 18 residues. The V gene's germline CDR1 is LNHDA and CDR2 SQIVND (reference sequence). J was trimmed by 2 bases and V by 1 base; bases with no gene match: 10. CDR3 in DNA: TGTGCCAGTAGTATAGCTACTTTTGACAGGGGGCGAAACACTGAAGCTTTCTTT. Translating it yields CASSIATFDRGRNTEAFF.

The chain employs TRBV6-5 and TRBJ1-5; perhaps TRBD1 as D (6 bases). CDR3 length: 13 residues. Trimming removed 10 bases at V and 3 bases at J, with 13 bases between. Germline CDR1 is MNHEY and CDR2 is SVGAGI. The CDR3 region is CATRQANNQPQHF. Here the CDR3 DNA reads TGTGCCACCCGACAGGCTAACAATCAGCCCCAGCATTTT.

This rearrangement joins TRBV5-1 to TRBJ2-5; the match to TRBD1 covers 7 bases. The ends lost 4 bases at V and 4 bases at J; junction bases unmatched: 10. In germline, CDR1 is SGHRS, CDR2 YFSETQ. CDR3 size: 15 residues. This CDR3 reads CASSRDRGGTETQYF. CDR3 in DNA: TGCGCCAGCAGCCGAGATCGAGGGGGCACAGAGACCCAGTACTTC. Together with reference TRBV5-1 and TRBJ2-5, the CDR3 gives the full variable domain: KAGVTQTPRYLIKTRGQQVTLSCSPISGHRSVSWYQQTPGQGLQFLFEYFSETQRNKGNFPGRFSGRQFSNSRSEMNVSTLELGDSALYLCASSRDRGGTETQYFGPGTRLLVL.

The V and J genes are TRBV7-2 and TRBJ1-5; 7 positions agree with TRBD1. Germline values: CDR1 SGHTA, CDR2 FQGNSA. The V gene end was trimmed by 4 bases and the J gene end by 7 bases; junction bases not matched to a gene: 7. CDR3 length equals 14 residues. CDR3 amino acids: CASSYRQGGQPQHF. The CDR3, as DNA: TGTGCCAGCAGCTACAGACAGGGTGGCCAGCCCCAGCATTTT.